This T cell receptor beta chain emerged from a study of blood T cell repertoires in COVID-19. Whole-study context: Acute-phase and convalescent COVID-19 samples originated in the United States, Italy and Spain. PBMCs, B-cell-depleted T cells, or T cells provided the cDNA or gDNA that made up the material.

The data were produced by immunoSEQ multiplex PCR, yet TCRdb's version contains in-frame clones alone and is incomplete. The sample has roughly 200,000 clones; about 85% are singletons. This clone was seen only a few times. The CDR3 totals 15 residues. The germline CDR1 and CDR2 sequences are LNHDA and SQIVND (reference sequence). With 5 bases removed from V and 5 bases from J, the gap between germline ends came to 15 bases. This receptor was taken from a woman at least 80 years old with active or convalescent COVID-19. The chain has TRBV19 and TRBJ1-4; D not resolved. The sequenced material came from peripheral blood. This chain's CDR3 is CASSPTGSKNEKLFF. DNA of the CDR3: TGTGCCAGTAGTCCCACCGGGTCGAAAAATGAAAAACTGTTTTTT.